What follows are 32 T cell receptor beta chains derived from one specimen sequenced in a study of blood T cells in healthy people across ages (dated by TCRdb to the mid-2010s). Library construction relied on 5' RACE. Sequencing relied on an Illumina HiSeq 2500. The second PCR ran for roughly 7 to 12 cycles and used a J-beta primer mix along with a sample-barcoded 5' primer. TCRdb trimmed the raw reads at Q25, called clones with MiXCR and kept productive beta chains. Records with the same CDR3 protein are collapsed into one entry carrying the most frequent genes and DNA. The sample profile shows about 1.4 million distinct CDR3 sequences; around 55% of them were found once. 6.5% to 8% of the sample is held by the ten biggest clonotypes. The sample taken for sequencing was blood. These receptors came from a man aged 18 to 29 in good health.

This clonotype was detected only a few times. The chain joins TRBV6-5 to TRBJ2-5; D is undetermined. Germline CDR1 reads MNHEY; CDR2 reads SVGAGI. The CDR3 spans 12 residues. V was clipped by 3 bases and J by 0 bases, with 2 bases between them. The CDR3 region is CASSYNQETQYF. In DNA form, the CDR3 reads TGTGCCAGCAGTTATAACCAAGAGACCCAGTACTTC.

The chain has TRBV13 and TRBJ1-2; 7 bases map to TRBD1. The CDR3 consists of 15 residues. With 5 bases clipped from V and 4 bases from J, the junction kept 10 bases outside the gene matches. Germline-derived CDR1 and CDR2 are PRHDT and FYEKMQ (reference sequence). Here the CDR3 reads CASSLSTGNFYGYTF. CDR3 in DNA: TGTGCCAGCAGCCTTTCGACAGGGAATTTCTATGGCTACACCTTC.

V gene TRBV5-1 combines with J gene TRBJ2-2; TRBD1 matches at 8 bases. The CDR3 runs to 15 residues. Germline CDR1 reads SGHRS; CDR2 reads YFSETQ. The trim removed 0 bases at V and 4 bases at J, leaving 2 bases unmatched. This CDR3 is CASSLGDRGTGELFF. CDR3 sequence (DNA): TGCGCCAGCAGCTTGGGAGACAGGGGCACCGGGGAGCTGTTTTTT. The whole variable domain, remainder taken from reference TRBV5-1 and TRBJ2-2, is KAGVTQTPRYLIKTRGQQVTLSCSPISGHRSVSWYQQTPGQGLQFLFEYFSETQRNKGNFPGRFSGRQFSNSRSEMNVSTLELGDSALYLCASSLGDRGTGELFFGEGSRLTVL.

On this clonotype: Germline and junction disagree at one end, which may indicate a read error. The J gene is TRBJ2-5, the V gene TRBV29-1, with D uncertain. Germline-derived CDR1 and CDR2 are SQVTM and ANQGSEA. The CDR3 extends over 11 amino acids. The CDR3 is CSVGHQETQYF. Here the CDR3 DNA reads TGCAGCGTTGGACACCAAGAGACTCAGTACTTC.

The CDR3 DNA is TGCGCCACAACGGTAGGACAGGGCCTCGAATACGAGCAGTACTTC. Protein product: CATTVGQGLEYEQYF. The chain joins TRBV5-1 to TRBJ2-4; 8 bases are shared with TRBD1. The J call is uncertain, as TRBJ2-7 better fits the DNA end. Germline V gene sequence: CDR1 SGHRS, CDR2 YFSETQ. This CDR3 spans 15 amino acids.

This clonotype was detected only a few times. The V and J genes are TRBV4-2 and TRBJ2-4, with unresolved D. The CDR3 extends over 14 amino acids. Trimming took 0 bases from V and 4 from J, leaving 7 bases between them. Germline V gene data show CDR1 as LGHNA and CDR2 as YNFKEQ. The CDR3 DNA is TGTGCCAGCAGCCAAGAAGGGCGGAAAAACATTCAGTACTTC. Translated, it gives CASSQEGRKNIQYF.

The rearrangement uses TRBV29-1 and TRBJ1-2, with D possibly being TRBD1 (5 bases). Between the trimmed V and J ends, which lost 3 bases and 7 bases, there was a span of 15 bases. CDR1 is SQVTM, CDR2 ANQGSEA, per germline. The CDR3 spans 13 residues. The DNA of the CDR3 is TGCAGCGTTGATTTCAAGGGGCTAAGTGGCTACACCTTC. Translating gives CSVDFKGLSGYTF. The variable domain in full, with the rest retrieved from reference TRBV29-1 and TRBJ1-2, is SAVISQKPSRDICQRGTSLTIQCQVDSQVTMMFWYRQQPGQSLTLIATANQGSEATYESGFVIDKFPISRPNLTFSTLTVSNMSPEDSSIYLCSVDFKGLSGYTFGSGTRLTVV.

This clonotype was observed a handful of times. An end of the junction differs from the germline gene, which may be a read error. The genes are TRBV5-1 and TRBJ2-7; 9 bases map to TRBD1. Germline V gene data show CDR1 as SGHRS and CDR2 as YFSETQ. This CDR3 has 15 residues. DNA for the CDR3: TGTGCCAGCAGCTTACCGGGACAGGGAAGGTACGAGCAGTACTTC. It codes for CASSLPGQGRYEQYF.

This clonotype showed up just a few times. CDR3 residues: CASSQSREDDEQFF. CDR3 DNA: TGCGCCAGCAGCCAATCCAGGGAAGATGATGAGCAGTTCTTC. The chain uses TRBV4-3 and TRBJ2-1, with a tentative D call TRBD1 (5 bases). The germline V and J ends were trimmed by 2 bases and 8 bases, with 13 bases remaining between them. This CDR3 has 14 amino acids. Germline-derived CDR1 and CDR2 are LGHNA and YSLEER.

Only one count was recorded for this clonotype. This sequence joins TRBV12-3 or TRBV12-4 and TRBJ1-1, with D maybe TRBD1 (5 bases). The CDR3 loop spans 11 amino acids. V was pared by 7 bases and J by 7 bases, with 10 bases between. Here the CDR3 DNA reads TGTGCCAGCAACACAGGAATTGAAGCTTTCTTT. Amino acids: CASNTGIEAFF.

DNA for the CDR3: TGTGCCAGCAGTCGGACAGCGACCGGGGCCAACGTCCTGACTTTC. Residues: CASSRTATGANVLTF. The chain recombines TRBV7-2 with TRBJ2-6, with a possible D match to TRBD1 (6 bases). This CDR3 spans 15 amino acids. Germline V gives CDR1 SGHTA, CDR2 FQGNSA. The V gene lost 6 bases and the J gene lost 4 bases, with 13 bases spanning the gap. The whole variable domain, remainder taken from reference TRBV7-2 and TRBJ2-6, is GAGVSQSPSNKVTEKGKDVELRCDPISGHTALYWYRQSLGQGLEFLIYFQGNSAPDKSGLPSDRFSAERTGGSVSTLTIQRTQQEDSAVYLCASSRTATGANVLTFGAGSRLTVL.

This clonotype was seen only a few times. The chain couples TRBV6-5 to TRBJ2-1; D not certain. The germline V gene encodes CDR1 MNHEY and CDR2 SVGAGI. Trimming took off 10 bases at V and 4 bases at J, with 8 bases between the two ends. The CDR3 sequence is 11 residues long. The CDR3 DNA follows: TGTGCCATAGACCCTTACAATGAGCAGTTCTTC. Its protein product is CAIDPYNEQFF.

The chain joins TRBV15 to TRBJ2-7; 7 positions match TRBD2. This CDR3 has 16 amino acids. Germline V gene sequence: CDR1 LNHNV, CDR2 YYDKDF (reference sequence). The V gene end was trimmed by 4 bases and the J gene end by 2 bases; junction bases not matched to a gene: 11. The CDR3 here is CATSIPAGSQAYEQYF. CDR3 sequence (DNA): TGTGCCACCAGCATACCAGCGGGGAGTCAGGCCTACGAGCAGTACTTC. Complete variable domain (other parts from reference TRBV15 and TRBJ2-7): DAMVIQNPRYQVTQFGKPVTLSCSQTLNHNVMYWYQQKSSQAPKLLFHYYDKDFNNEADTPDNFQSRRPNTSFCFLDIRSPGLGDTAMYLCATSIPAGSQAYEQYFGPGTRLTVT.

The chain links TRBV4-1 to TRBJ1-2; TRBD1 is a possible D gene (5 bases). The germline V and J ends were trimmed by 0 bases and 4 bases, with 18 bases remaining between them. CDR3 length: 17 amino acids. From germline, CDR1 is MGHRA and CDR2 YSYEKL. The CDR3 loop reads CASSQEKELAGGYGYTF. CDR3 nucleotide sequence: TGCGCCAGCAGCCAAGAGAAAGAACTAGCGGGGGGCTATGGCTACACCTTC.

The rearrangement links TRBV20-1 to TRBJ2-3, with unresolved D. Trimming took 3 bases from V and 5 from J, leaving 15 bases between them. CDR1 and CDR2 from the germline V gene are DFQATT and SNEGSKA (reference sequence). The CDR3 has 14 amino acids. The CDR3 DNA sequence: TGCAGTGCTAGGGTCCTGGTAAAGGGAGATACGCAGTATTTT. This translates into CSARVLVKGDTQYF.

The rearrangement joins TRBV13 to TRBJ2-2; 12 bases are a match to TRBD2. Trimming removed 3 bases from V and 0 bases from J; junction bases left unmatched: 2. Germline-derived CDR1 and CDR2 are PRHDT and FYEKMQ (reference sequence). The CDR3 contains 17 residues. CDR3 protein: CASSFWTSGANTGELFF. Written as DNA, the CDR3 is TGTGCCAGCAGCTTTTGGACTAGCGGGGCGAACACCGGGGAGCTGTTTTTT.

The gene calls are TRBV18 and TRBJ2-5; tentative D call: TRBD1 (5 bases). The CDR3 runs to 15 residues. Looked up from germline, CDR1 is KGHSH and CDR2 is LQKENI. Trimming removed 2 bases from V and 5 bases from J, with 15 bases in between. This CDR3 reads CASSPSQGSRETQYF. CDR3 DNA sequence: TGTGCCAGCTCACCATCCCAGGGAAGTAGGGAGACCCAGTACTTC. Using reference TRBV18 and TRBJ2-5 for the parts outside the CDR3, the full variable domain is NAGVMQNPRHLVRRRGQEARLRCSPMKGHSHVYWYRQLPEEGLKFMVYLQKENIIDESGMPKERFSAEFPKEGPSILRIQQVVRGDSAAYFCASSPSQGSRETQYFGPGTRLLVL.

CDR3 coding DNA: TGTGCCAGCTACGCGGTCCTCGGCTACACCTTC. As protein: CASYAVLGYTF. This chain connects TRBV2 to TRBJ1-2; D is undetermined. CDR1 is SNHLY and CDR2 is FYNNEI in the germline V gene. V lost 8 bases to trimming and J lost 8 bases, with 12 bases between them. The CDR3 is 11 residues long.

Written as DNA, the CDR3 is TGTGCCAGCAGTTTAGAGGGGTGGACTAGCGGGGTGGAGACCCAGTACTTC. Protein: CASSLEGWTSGVETQYF. The rearrangement uses TRBV12-3 or TRBV12-4 and TRBJ2-5; 12 bases agree with TRBD2. Germline trimming cut 1 base from V and 5 bases from J; bases unmatched to any gene: 8. The CDR3 spans 17 residues.

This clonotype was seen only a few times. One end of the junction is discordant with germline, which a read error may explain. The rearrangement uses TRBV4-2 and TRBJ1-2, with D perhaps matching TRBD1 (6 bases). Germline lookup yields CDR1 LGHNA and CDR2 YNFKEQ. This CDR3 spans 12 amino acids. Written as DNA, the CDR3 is TGTGCCAGCAGCGAAAACAGGGCTGGCTACACTTTC. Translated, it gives CASSENRAGYTF.

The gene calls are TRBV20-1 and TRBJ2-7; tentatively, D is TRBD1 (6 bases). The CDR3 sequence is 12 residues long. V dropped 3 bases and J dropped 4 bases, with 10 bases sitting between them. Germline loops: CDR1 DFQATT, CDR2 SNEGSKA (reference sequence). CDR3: CSARDRRYEQYF. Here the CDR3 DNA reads TGCAGTGCTAGGGACAGACGATACGAGCAGTACTTC.

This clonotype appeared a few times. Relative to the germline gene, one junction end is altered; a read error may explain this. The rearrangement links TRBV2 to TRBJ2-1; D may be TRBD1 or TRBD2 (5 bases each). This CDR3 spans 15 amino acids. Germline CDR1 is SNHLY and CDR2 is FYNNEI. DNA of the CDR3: TGTGCCAGCAGGGAAGAGGGGCCCGCGTACAATGAGCAGTTCTTC. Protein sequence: CASREEGPAYNEQFF.

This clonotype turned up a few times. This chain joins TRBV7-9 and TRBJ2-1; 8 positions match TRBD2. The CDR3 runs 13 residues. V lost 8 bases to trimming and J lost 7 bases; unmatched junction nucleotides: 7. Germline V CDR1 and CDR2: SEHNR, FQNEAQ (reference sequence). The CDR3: CASETGGSNEQFF. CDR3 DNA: TGTGCCAGCGAAACGGGAGGGTCTAATGAGCAGTTCTTC.

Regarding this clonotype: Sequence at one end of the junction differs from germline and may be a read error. CDR3 in amino acids: CAGSGGENSPLHF. In nucleotides, the CDR3 is TGTGCCGGCAGTGGGGGGGAAAATTCACCCCTCCACTTT. The rearrangement links TRBV25-1 to TRBJ1-6; TRBD1 might be the D (5 bases). This CDR3 comprises 13 residues. Germline V lookup: CDR1 MGHDK, CDR2 SYGVNS.

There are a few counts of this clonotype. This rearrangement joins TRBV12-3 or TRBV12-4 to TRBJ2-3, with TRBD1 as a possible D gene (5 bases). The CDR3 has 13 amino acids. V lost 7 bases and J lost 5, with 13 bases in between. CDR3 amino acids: CASTSTQGDTQYF. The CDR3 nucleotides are TGTGCCAGCACCTCGACCCAGGGAGATACGCAGTATTTT.

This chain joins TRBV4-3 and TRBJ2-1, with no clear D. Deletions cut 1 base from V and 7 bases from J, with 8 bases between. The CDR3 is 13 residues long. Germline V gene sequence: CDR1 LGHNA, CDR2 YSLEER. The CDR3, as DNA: TGCGCCAGCAGCCAAGTCTCCCAAAATGAGCAGTTCTTC. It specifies CASSQVSQNEQFF.

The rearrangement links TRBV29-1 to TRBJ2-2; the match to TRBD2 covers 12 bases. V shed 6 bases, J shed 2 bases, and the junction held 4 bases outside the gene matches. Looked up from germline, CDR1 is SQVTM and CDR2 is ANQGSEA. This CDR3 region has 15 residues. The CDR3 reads CSVQGLAGNTGELFF. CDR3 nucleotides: TGCAGCGTCCAGGGACTAGCGGGCAACACCGGGGAGCTGTTTTTT.

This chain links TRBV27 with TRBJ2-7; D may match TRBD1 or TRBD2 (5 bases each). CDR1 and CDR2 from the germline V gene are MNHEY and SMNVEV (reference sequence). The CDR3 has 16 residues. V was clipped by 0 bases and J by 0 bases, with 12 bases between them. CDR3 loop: CASSLSIWGSSYEQYF. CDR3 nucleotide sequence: TGTGCCAGCAGTTTATCGATCTGGGGGAGCTCCTACGAGCAGTACTTC.

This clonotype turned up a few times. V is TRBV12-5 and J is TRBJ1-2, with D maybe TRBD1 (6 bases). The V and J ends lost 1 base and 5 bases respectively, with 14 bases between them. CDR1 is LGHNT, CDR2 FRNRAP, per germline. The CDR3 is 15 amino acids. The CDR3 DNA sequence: TGTGCTAGTGGTTTGGACTCGACAGGCTTTTATGGCTACACCTTC. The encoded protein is CASGLDSTGFYGYTF.

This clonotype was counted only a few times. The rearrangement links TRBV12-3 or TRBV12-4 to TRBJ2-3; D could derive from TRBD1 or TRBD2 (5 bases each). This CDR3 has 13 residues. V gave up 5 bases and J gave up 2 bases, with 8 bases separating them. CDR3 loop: CASSRGLTDTQYF. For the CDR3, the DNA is TGTGCCAGCAGTCGGGGCCTCACAGATACGCAGTATTTT.

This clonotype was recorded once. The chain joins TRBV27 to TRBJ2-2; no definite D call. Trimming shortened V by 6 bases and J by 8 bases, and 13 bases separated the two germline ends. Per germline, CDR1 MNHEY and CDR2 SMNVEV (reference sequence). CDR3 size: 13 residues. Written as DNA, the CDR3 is TGTGCCAGCAGGACCTTGGGTCCGGGGGAGCTGTTTTTT. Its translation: CASRTLGPGELFF.

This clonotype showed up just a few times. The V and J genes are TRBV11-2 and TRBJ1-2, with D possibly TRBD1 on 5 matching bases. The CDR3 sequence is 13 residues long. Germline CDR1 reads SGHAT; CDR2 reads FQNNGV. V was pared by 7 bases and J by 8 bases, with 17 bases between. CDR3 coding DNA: TGTGCCAGCAAGGGGAGAAGGTCGGGAGGCTACACCTTC. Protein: CASKGRRSGGYTF.